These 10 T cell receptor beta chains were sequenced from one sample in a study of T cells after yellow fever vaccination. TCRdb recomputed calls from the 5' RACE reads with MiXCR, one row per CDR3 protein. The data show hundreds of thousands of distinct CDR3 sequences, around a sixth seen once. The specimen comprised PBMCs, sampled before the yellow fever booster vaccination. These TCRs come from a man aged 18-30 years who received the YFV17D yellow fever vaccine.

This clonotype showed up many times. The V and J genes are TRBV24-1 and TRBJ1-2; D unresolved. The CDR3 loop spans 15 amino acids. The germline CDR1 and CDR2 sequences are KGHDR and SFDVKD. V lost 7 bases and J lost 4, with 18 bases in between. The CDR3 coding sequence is TGTGCCACCAGGGACGACACATCTAAGGGCTATGGCTACACCTTC. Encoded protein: CATRDDTSKGYGYTF.

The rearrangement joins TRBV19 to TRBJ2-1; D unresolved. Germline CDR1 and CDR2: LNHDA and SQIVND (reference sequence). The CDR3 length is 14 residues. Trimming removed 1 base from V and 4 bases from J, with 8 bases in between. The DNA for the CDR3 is TGTGCCAGTAGTATAGGGGATCGGTACAATGAGCAGTTCTTC. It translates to CASSIGDRYNEQFF.

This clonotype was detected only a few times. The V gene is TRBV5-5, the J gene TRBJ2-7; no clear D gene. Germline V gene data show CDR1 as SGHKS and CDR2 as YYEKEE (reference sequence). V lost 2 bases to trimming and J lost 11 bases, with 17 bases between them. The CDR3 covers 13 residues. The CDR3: CASSLGSERGKYF. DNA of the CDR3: TGTGCCAGCAGCTTAGGCAGCGAACGCGGAAAGTACTTC. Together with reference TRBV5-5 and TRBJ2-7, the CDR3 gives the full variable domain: DAGVTQSPTHLIKTRGQQVTLRCSPISGHKSVSWYQQVLGQGPQFIFQYYEKEERGRGNFPDRFSARQFPNYSSELNVNALLLGDSALYLCASSLGSERGKYFGPGTRLTVT.

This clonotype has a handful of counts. The CDR3 DNA reads as TGCAGTGCTAGGAGTGGGGGGCCGTACACTGAAGCTTTCTTT. Protein product: CSARSGGPYTEAFF. The chain employs TRBV20-1 and TRBJ1-1; maybe TRBD1 (6 bases). With 3 bases removed from V and 3 bases from J, the gap between germline ends came to 14 bases. Per the germline V gene, CDR1 is DFQATT and CDR2 is SNEGSKA (reference sequence). The CDR3 loop spans 14 amino acids.

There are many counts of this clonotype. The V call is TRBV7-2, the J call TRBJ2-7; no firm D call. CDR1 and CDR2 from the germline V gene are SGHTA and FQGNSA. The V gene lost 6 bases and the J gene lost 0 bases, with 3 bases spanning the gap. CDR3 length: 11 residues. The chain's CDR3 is CASSRSYEQYF. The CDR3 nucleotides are TGTGCCAGCAGTCGCTCCTACGAGCAGTACTTC.

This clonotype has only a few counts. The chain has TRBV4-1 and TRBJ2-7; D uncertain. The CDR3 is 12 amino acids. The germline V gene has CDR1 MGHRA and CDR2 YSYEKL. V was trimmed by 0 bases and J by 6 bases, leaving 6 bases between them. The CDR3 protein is CASSQDLSEQYF. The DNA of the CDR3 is TGCGCCAGCAGCCAAGATTTAAGCGAGCAGTACTTC.

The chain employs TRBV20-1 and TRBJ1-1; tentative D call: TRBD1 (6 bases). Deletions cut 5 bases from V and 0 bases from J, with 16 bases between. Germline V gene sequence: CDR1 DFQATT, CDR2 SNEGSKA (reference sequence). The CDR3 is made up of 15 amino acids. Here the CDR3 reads CSAETTGDMNTEAFF. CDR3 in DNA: TGCAGTGCTGAAACGACAGGAGATATGAACACTGAAGCTTTCTTT.

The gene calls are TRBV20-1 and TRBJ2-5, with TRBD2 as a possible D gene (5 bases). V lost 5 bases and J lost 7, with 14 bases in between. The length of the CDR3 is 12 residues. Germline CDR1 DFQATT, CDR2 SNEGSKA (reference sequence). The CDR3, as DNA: TGCAGTGCTCCAGGACTGGCCGGGACCCAGTACTTC. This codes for CSAPGLAGTQYF.

The CDR3 loop reads CAWSEPQGSLNQPQHF. The CDR3 region has the DNA TGTGCCTGGAGTGAGCCACAGGGGTCACTAAATCAGCCCCAGCATTTT. The J gene is TRBJ1-5, the V gene TRBV30; 7 bases align to TRBD1. The CDR3 runs to 16 residues. V lost 1 base and J lost 4; bases outside the gene matches: 10. The V gene's germline CDR1 is GTSNPN and CDR2 SVGIG (reference sequence).

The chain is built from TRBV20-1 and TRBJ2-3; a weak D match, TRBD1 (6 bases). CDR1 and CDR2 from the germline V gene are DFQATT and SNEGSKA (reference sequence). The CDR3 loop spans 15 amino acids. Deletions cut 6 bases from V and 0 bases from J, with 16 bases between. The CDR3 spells CSADSGHTSTDTQYF. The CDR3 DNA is TGCAGTGCCGATTCGGGACACACCAGCACAGATACGCAGTATTTT.